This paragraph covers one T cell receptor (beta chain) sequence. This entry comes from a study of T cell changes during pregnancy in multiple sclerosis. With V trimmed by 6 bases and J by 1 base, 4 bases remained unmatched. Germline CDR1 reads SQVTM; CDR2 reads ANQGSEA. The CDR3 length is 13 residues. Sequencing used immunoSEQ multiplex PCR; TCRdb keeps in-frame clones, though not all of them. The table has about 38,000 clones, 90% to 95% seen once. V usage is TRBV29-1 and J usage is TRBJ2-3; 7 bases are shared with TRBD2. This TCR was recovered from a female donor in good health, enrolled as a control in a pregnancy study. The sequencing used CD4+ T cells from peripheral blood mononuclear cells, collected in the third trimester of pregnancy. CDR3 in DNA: TGCAGCGTCGTAGCGGGCGGCACAGATACGCAGTATTTT. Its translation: CSVVAGGTDTQYF.